The 3 T cell receptor beta chains given below trace back to one sample, sequenced in a study of blood T cell repertoires in COVID-19 (dated by TCRdb to between 2020 and 2021). Library preparation was by the immunoSEQ multiplex PCR assay. The table comes from immuneACCESS by way of TCRdb, which keeps in-frame sequences with V and J called. Part of the clones is missing from these tables; in studies checked, under half for an unresolved V gene and the rest for unknown reasons. This sample is represented by a few hundred thousand clones; 80% to 90% of them were singletons. The ten largest make up approximately 7.8% of the sample. The sequencing sample was made of peripheral blood. All receptors come from a woman between 45 and 65 years old who had recovered from COVID-19.

The chain couples TRBV11-3 to TRBJ2-1; the D gene is possibly TRBD2 (6 bases). V was shortened by 0 bases and J by 4 bases, with 13 bases between the two germline ends. This CDR3 is 16 amino acids long. Germline CDR1 is SGHNT and CDR2 is YENEEA. The CDR3 here is CASSLDGTLGYNEQFF. In DNA form, the CDR3 reads TGTGCCAGCAGCTTAGATGGGACTCTGGGGTACAATGAGCAGTTCTTC.

This clone was seen only a few times. This chain joins TRBV5-1 and TRBJ2-3, with TRBD1 matching over 8 bases. Germline lookup yields CDR1 SGHRS and CDR2 YFSETQ. This CDR3 spans 15 amino acids. Losses at the gene ends were 4 bases for V and 4 bases for J; bases not matched to a gene: 8. Written as DNA, the CDR3 is TGCGCCAGCAGCCTCCAGGACAGGGTATCAGATACGCAGTATTTT. Its translation is CASSLQDRVSDTQYF.

The chain joins TRBV15 to TRBJ1-6, with D possibly being TRBD1 (5 bases). The CDR3 contains 16 residues. Per germline, CDR1 LNHNV and CDR2 YYDKDF (reference sequence). Trimming removed 2 bases from V and 6 bases from J, with 14 bases in between. The CDR3 sequence: CATSRRQSPLNSPLHF. CDR3 nucleotides: TGTGCCACCAGCAGAAGACAGTCCCCCCTTAATTCACCCCTCCACTTT.